This entry features one T cell receptor (beta chain) sequence. Its cognate antigen is unknown. This CDR3 is 13 amino acids long. The V and J ends lost 8 bases and 2 bases respectively, with 15 bases between them. Per the germline V gene, CDR1 is SQVTM and CDR2 is ANQGSEA. These data originate in a study of Graves' ophthalmopathy and Graves' hyperthyroidism. General study points: Blood shared most expanded thyroid clonotypes above 0.001 frequency.

The authors amplified TCR beta CDR3 regions, and they did so from RNA transcripts for repertoire sequencing. Investigators did first-round RT-PCR with HTBI primers, then second-round multiplex PCR. One entry per CDR3 protein results from TCRdb running MiXCR on the multiplex PCR reads. The sample holds 660,000 or so distinct CDR3 sequences; approximately 39% are singletons and the top ten take 3% to 3.5%. The TCR comes from an adult man with Graves' ophthalmopathy. Sequenced: peripheral blood. The J gene is TRBJ2-5, the V gene TRBV29-1; tentative D call: TRBD2 (5 bases). The CDR3 sequence is CSSLSGIQETQYF. CDR3 nucleotides: TGCAGCAGCTTATCCGGGATACAAGAGACCCAGTACTTC.